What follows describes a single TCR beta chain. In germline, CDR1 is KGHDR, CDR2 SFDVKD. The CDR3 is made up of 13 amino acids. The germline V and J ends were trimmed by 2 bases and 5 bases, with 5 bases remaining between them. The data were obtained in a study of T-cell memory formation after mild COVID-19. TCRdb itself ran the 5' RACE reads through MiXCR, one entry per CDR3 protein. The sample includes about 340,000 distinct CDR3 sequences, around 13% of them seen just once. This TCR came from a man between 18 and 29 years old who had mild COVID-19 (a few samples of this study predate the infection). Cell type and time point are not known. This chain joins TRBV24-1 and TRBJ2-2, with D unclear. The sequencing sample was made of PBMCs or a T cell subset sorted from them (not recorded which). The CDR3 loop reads CATSDYGTGELFF. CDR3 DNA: TGTGCCACCAGTGATTACGGGACCGGGGAGCTGTTTTTT.